This entry features one T cell receptor (beta chain) sequence. Method: immunoSEQ multiplex PCR; TCRdb's copy keeps in-frame clones and lacks some. The sample includes about 14,000 clones, 65% to 90% of them seen just once. These data belong to a study of blood T cell repertoires in COVID-19. V shed 1 base, J shed 2 bases, and the junction held 4 bases outside the gene matches. This CDR3 is 15 amino acids long. Germline CDR1 SGDLS, CDR2 YYNGEE. The sample comprised peripheral blood. This TCR came from a woman aged 45-65 years with active or convalescent COVID-19. V gene TRBV9 combines with J gene TRBJ2-3; 7 bases match TRBD2. In nucleotides, the CDR3 is TGTGCCAGCAGCGTAACTAGCGCCCCCACAGATACGCAGTATTTT. Its protein product is CASSVTSAPTDTQYF.